This T cell receptor (beta chain) was documented in a study of shared clonotypes between healthy human individuals. Study-wide background: Sampling drew on donors who were a couple of women and three men aged 18 to 49.

Germline V lookup: CDR1 GTSNPN, CDR2 SVGIG (reference sequence). There are 14 residues in the CDR3. Trimming cost V 3 bases and J 0 bases, with 9 bases left between them. Sequencing used immunoSEQ multiplex PCR; TCRdb keeps in-frame clones, though not all of them. The table shows roughly 2.1 million clones, with approximately 94% occurring only once. Naive CD8 isolation took CD45RO-negative cells positively selected for CCR7 and excluded terminally differentiated effector memory CD45RA+ cells. Sequencing was performed on naive CD8+ T cells from PBMCs. This clonotype was sampled from a man between 18 and 29 years old in good health. Some clones in this sample may be carry-over from other donors' samples. V is TRBV30 and J is TRBJ1-5; D unclear. Written as DNA, the CDR3 is TGTGCCTGGAGCCTCCTGGATAGCAATCAGCCCCAGCATTTT. Residues: CAWSLLDSNQPQHF.